This passage covers 29 T cell receptor beta chains from one sample sequenced in a study of blood T cell repertoires in COVID-19. Assay used: immunoSEQ multiplex PCR; TCRdb lists only in-frame clones, some missing. The sample has under 300,000 clones; 88% are singletons. The sample was PBMCs or T cells enriched from blood (not recorded which). All receptors derive from a woman aged 50 to 65 who had recovered from COVID-19.

This chain connects TRBV28 to TRBJ2-1; 9 bases map to TRBD2. Germline V gene sequence: CDR1 MDHEN, CDR2 SYDVKM. Trimming took 6 bases from V and 8 from J; bases not matched to a gene: 8. There are 14 residues in the CDR3. CDR3: CASSPAGGFDEQFF. The CDR3 DNA reads TGTGCCAGCAGCCCCGCGGGAGGGTTTGATGAGCAGTTCTTC.

This chain links TRBV7-2 with TRBJ1-2; 8 bases map to TRBD1. The CDR3 totals 16 residues. The germline gives CDR1 SGHTA, CDR2 FQGNSA. The V gene end was trimmed by 5 bases and the J gene end by 4 bases; junction bases not matched to a gene: 12. The CDR3 spells CASSRDRGPDSYGYTF. In DNA, the CDR3 is TGTGCCAGCAGCAGAGACAGGGGTCCAGACTCCTATGGCTACACCTTC.

The chain links TRBV24-1 to TRBJ1-6; no clear D gene. Germline CDR1 KGHDR, CDR2 SFDVKD. This CDR3 spans 19 amino acids. V was clipped by 0 bases and J by 0 bases, with 14 bases between them. The CDR3: CATSDLSADPSSYNSPLHF. The CDR3 DNA sequence: TGTGCCACCAGTGATTTGAGTGCAGATCCCAGCTCCTATAATTCACCCCTCCACTTT.

J is TRBJ1-3 and V is TRBV2; TRBD1 matches 8 bases. Germline V lookup: CDR1 SNHLY, CDR2 FYNNEI. J gave up 3 bases and V 5 bases, and 6 bases lay outside the gene matches. The CDR3 length is 15 residues. CDR3 protein: CASSWTGQSGNTIYF. CDR3 DNA: TGTGCCAGCAGTTGGACAGGGCAGAGTGGAAACACCATATATTTT.

In regard to this clone: Other DNA variants within this sample encode the same CDR3. V is TRBV12-3 or TRBV12-4 and J is TRBJ1-2; TRBD1 matches 8 bases. The CDR3 is made up of 13 amino acids. V lost 5 bases to trimming and J lost 6 bases; unmatched junction nucleotides: 5. CDR3 residues: CASSLGTGDGYTF. The CDR3 DNA sequence: TGTGCCAGCAGTCTCGGGACAGGCGATGGCTACACCTTC.

This chain links TRBV6-5 with TRBJ1-2; no definite D call. Trimming shortened V by 5 bases and J by 9 bases, and 13 bases separated the two germline ends. There are 12 residues in the CDR3. CDR1 MNHEY and CDR2 SVGAGI come from the germline V gene. The CDR3 loop is CASSSGRISYTF. For the CDR3, the DNA is TGTGCCAGCAGTAGCGGACGTATTAGCTACACCTTC.

This rearrangement joins TRBV29-1 to TRBJ2-3, with 11 bases matching TRBD2. V lost 5 bases to trimming and J lost 2 bases; unmatched junction nucleotides: 3. Per the germline V gene, CDR1 is SQVTM and CDR2 is ANQGSEA. The CDR3 covers 14 residues. Here the CDR3 DNA reads TGCAGCGTTCCGACTAGCGGGACCACAGATACGCAGTATTTT. This encodes CSVPTSGTTDTQYF.

V usage is TRBV10-3 and J usage is TRBJ1-1; TRBD1 is a possible D gene (5 bases). The CDR3 length is 16 residues. V lost 0 bases, J lost 7 bases, and 18 bases lay in between. From germline, CDR1 is ENHRY and CDR2 SYGVKD. The CDR3 region is CAISESGWGGTGEAFF. The CDR3 DNA is TGTGCCATCAGTGAGTCCGGATGGGGGGGAACTGGTGAAGCTTTCTTT.

There are a few counts of this clone. The rearrangement links TRBV18 to TRBJ2-1; the match to TRBD2 covers 9 bases. The CDR3 has 15 amino acids. V shed 0 bases, J shed 9 bases, and the junction held 6 bases outside the gene matches. CDR1 and CDR2 (germline): KGHSH, LQKENI. CDR3 sequence (DNA): TGTGCCAGCTCACCACCGGCGGGAGGGCTGGGTGAGCAGTTCTTC. Translated: CASSPPAGGLGEQFF.

For the CDR3, the DNA is TGTGCCAGCAGTCCCCCGGGACTACAAGGAGAGACCCAGTACTTC. It encodes CASSPPGLQGETQYF. The J gene is TRBJ2-5, the V gene TRBV6-5, with 7 bases aligning to TRBD2. The germline CDR1 and CDR2 sequences are MNHEY and SVGAGI. This CDR3 contains 15 residues. V dropped 5 bases and J dropped 4; count of bases not matched to a gene: 10.

This chain connects TRBV28 to TRBJ2-5; 14 nucleotides match TRBD2. In germline, CDR1 is MDHEN, CDR2 SYDVKM. V shed 1 base, J shed 4 bases, and the junction held 5 bases outside the gene matches. The CDR3 totals 17 residues. CDR3 sequence: CASSLLLGLAGVETQYF. The CDR3 DNA follows: TGTGCCAGCAGTTTATTGCTGGGACTAGCGGGAGTAGAGACCCAGTACTTC. The full variable domain, with the rest looked up from reference TRBV28 and TRBJ2-5, is DVKVTQSSRYLVKRTGEKVFLECVQDMDHENMFWYRQDPGLGLRLIYFSYDVKMKEKGDIPEGYSVSREKKERFSLILESASTNQTSMYLCASSLLLGLAGVETQYFGPGTRLLVL.

The gene calls are TRBV6-5 and TRBJ1-5; weak D call: TRBD1 (5 bases). V gave up 7 bases and J gave up 6 bases, with 19 bases separating them. This CDR3 is 15 amino acids long. Germline V CDR1 and CDR2: MNHEY, SVGAGI. The CDR3 loop reads CASTGSQGMVQPQHF. The CDR3, as DNA: TGTGCCAGCACCGGATCCCAGGGTATGGTTCAGCCCCAGCATTTT.

The chain recombines TRBV2 with TRBJ2-1, with 8 bases matching TRBD1. The CDR3 is made up of 15 amino acids. V gave up 5 bases and J gave up 7 bases; unmatched junction bases: 10. Germline CDR1 and CDR2: SNHLY and FYNNEI. The CDR3 loop is CASSLRDRFGNEQFF. DNA of the CDR3: TGTGCCAGCAGTCTTCGGGACAGGTTCGGGAATGAGCAGTTCTTC.

The genes are TRBV10-2 and TRBJ2-7; perhaps TRBD2 as D (5 bases). CDR3 length equals 17 residues. Germline CDR1 is WSHSY and CDR2 is SAAADI. V gave up 0 bases and J gave up 5 bases, with 20 bases separating them. The CDR3 DNA reads TGCGCCAGCAGTGAGTCTACGGAGCCCACCTGGGGAGACGAGCAGTACTTC. Translating gives CASSESTEPTWGDEQYF.

This clone was detected only once. V and J are TRBV10-3 and TRBJ1-1; D gene unclear. Germline lookup yields CDR1 ENHRY and CDR2 SYGVKD. V was clipped by 3 bases and J by 1 base, with 3 bases between them. The CDR3 is 12 amino acids. The CDR3 nucleotides read TGTGCCATCAGTGATAAGAACACTGAAGCTTTCTTT. Translated, it gives CAISDKNTEAFF.

This clone has just a few counts. The chain employs TRBV3-1 (or the pseudogene TRBV3-2) and TRBJ2-1; tentatively, D is TRBD2 (5 bases). The ends were cut back, 0 bases at V and 6 bases at J, with 12 bases in the middle. The CDR3 length is 15 residues. Germline values: CDR1 LGHDT, CDR2 YNNKEL (reference sequence). Here the CDR3 DNA reads TGTGCCAGCAGCCAAGAGGCTAGCCCCCGCAATGAGCAGTTCTTC. This codes for CASSQEASPRNEQFF.

The J gene is TRBJ1-4, the V gene TRBV11-1, with 7 positions matching TRBD1. The CDR3 has 14 residues. The germline gives CDR1 SGHAT, CDR2 FQDESV (reference sequence). V was pared by 5 bases and J by 6 bases, with 6 bases of the junction left unmatched. CDR3 nucleotide sequence: TGTGCCAGCAGCGTACGGGACAGCTATGAAAAACTGTTTTTT. Amino acids: CASSVRDSYEKLFF.

The rearrangement links TRBV2 to TRBJ1-2, with a possible D match to TRBD1 (6 bases). CDR3 length: 17 amino acids. Germline values: CDR1 SNHLY, CDR2 FYNNEI. V lost 0 bases, J lost 0 bases, and 14 bases lay in between. CDR3: CASSEARVRGTNYGYTF. DNA for the CDR3: TGTGCCAGCAGTGAAGCGAGAGTAAGGGGGACTAACTATGGCTACACCTTC.

The chain couples TRBV6-2 or TRBV6-3 to TRBJ2-7; perhaps TRBD1 as D (8 bases). This CDR3 is built from 15 residues. V was trimmed by 6 bases and J by 7 bases, leaving 22 bases between them. Looked up from germline, CDR1 is MNHEY and CDR2 is SVGEGT. CDR3 bases: TGTGCCAGCAGCCCTAGCGGACAGGGTGTGCGTGAGCAGTACTTC. Translating it yields CASSPSGQGVREQYF.

This chain connects TRBV19 to TRBJ2-5; 7 bases align to TRBD1. Germline lookup yields CDR1 LNHDA and CDR2 SQIVND (reference sequence). The V and J ends lost 5 bases and 5 bases, in that order; junction bases with no gene match: 5. CDR3 size: 13 residues. The CDR3 nucleotides read TGTGCCAGTAGTCCAGGGACAGATGAGACCCAGTACTTC. Translated, it gives CASSPGTDETQYF.

This chain connects TRBV2 to TRBJ1-4; the match to TRBD1 covers 7 bases. J lost 0 bases, V lost 6 bases, and 4 bases had no gene match. This CDR3 region has 15 residues. The germline gives CDR1 SNHLY, CDR2 FYNNEI. CDR3 nucleotides: TGTGCCAGCAGACGACAGGGAGCAACTAATGAAAAACTGTTTTTT. This gives the protein CASRRQGATNEKLFF.

Turning to this clone: Because it lacks the conserved phenylalanine or tryptophan at the end, this CDR3 is likely a read error. Because the CDR3's place on the DNA is in doubt, the DNA is left out and the CDR3 is given as listed by TCRdb. V gene TRBV4-3 combines with J gene TRBJ2-3; the table's TRBD2 call for D was not verified on the DNA. Germline loops: CDR1 LGHNA, CDR2 YSLEER. The CDR3 is 10 residues long, ends included. This CDR3 reads CASSPRLGSL.

A single count supports this clone. An end of the junction does not agree with germline; a read error may underlie this. The V and J genes are TRBV3-1 (or the pseudogene TRBV3-2) and TRBJ2-3; 7 bases align to TRBD2. The length of the CDR3 is 14 residues. Germline V gene lookup returns CDR1 LGHDT and CDR2 YNNKEL (reference sequence). The CDR3 bases are TGTGCCAGCAGCCTCAGGGAGTTCCAAGGCAGCGGGACGTTT. Residues: CASSLREFQGSGTF.

The chain joins TRBV19 to TRBJ1-2; 8 bases agree with TRBD1. Trimming removed 7 bases from V and 5 bases from J; junction bases left unmatched: 9. CDR3 length equals 14 residues. From germline, CDR1 is LNHDA and CDR2 SQIVND (reference sequence). In DNA, the CDR3 is TGTGCCAGTATCCAAGGACAGGGAGTGTATGGCTACACCTTC. Encoded protein: CASIQGQGVYGYTF.

The CDR3 protein is CASSGGGTQETQYF. CDR3 nucleotides: TGCGCCAGCAGCGGCGGGGGGACCCAAGAGACCCAGTACTTC. This chain links TRBV5-1 with TRBJ2-5; 8 nucleotides agree with TRBD2. J was trimmed by 1 base and V by 4 bases; bases with no gene match: 3. In germline, CDR1 is SGHRS, CDR2 YFSETQ. CDR3 length: 14 residues.

The J gene is TRBJ2-5, the V gene TRBV9; 13 positions agree with TRBD2. The germline V gene has CDR1 SGDLS and CDR2 YYNGEE. The CDR3 length is 16 residues. Losses at the gene ends were 7 bases for V and 5 bases for J; bases not matched to a gene: 11. The CDR3 nucleotides read TGTGCCAGCTCCGGGACTAGCGGGACCTCCGGTGAGACCCAGTACTTC. This codes for CASSGTSGTSGETQYF.

The chain couples TRBV7-2 to TRBJ2-7; D ambiguous. In germline, CDR1 is SGHTA, CDR2 FQGNSA. The CDR3 runs 13 residues. V lost 5 bases to trimming and J lost 7 bases, with 15 bases between them. The CDR3 here is CASSPPPREEQYF. In nucleotides, the CDR3 is TGTGCCAGCAGCCCGCCCCCGAGAGAGGAGCAGTACTTC.

V is TRBV3-1 (or the pseudogene TRBV3-2) and J is TRBJ1-5; 9 bases align to TRBD1. Losses at the gene ends were 3 bases for V and 3 bases for J; bases not matched to a gene: 6. This CDR3 contains 16 residues. Germline assignment: CDR1 LGHDT and CDR2 YNNKEL (reference sequence). CDR3 nucleotides: TGTGCCAGCAGCCAGGGGACAGGGATCGCCAATCAGCCCCAGCATTTT. Translated, it gives CASSQGTGIANQPQHF.

This chain links TRBV27 with TRBJ1-1; 9 bases are a match to TRBD1. The CDR3 runs 14 residues. After removal of 5 bases from V and 3 bases from J, the junction contained 4 bases not matched to a gene. Germline V gene sequence: CDR1 MNHEY, CDR2 SMNVEV (reference sequence). CDR3 sequence: CASSSGTGYTEAFF. As DNA, the CDR3 is TGTGCCAGCAGTAGCGGGACAGGGTACACTGAAGCTTTCTTT.